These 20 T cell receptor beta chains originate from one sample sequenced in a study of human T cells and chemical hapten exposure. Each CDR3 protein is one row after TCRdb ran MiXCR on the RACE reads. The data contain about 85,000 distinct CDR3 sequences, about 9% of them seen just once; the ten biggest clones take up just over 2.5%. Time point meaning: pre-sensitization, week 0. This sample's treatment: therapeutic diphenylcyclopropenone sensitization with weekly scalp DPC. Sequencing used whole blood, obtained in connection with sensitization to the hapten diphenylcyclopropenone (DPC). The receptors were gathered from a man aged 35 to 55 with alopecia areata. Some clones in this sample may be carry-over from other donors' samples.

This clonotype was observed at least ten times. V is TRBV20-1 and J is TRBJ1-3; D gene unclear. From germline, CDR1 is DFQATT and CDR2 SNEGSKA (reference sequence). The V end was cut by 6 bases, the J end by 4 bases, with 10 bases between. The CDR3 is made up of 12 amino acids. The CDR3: CSAPWEGNTIYF. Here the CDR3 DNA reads TGCAGTGCCCCATGGGAGGGAAACACCATATATTTT.

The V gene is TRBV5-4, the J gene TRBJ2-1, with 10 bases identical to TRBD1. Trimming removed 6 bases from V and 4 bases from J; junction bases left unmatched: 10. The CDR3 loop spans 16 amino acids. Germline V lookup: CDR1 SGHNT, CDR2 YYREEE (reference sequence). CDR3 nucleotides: TGTGCCAGCACCTCCAGACAGGGGGCGGGATACAATGAGCAGTTCTTC. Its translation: CASTSRQGAGYNEQFF.

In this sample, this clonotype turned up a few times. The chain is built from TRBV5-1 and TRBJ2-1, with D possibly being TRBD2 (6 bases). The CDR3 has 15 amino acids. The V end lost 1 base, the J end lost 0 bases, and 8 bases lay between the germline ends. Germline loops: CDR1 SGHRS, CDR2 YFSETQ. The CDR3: CASSLMGGSYNEQFF. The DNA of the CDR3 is TGCGCCAGCAGCTTGATGGGGGGCTCCTACAATGAGCAGTTCTTC.

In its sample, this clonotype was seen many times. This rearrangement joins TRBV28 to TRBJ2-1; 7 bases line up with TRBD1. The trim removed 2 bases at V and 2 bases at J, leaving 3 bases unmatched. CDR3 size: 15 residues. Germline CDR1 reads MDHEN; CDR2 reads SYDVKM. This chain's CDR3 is CASSLGDSPYNEQFF. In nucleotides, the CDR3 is TGTGCCAGCAGTTTAGGGGACAGTCCCTACAATGAGCAGTTCTTC. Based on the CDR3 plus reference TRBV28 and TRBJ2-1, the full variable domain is DVKVTQSSRYLVKRTGEKVFLECVQDMDHENMFWYRQDPGLGLRLIYFSYDVKMKEKGDIPEGYSVSREKKERFSLILESASTNQTSMYLCASSLGDSPYNEQFFGPGTRLTVL.

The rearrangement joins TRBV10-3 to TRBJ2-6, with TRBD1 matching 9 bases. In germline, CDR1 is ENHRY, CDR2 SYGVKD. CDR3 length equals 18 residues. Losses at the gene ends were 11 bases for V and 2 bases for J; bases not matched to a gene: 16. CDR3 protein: CASSLRTGAVAGANVLTF. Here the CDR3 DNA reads TGTGCCTCCTCACTCAGGACAGGGGCGGTTGCTGGGGCCAACGTCCTGACTTTC.

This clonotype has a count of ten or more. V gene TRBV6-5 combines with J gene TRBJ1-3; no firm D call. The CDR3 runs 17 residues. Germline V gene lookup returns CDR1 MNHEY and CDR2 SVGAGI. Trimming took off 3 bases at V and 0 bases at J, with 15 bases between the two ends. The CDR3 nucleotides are TGTGCCAGCAGTTATTTCTCTAGGGAGAGCTCTGGAAACACCATATATTTT. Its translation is CASSYFSRESSGNTIYF.

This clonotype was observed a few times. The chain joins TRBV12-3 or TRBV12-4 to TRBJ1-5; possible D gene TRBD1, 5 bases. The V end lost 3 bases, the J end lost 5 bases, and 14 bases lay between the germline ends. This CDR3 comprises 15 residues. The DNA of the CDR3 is TGTGCCAGCAGTTTCTTCGGACAAGGCCATCAGCCCCAGCATTTT. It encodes CASSFFGQGHQPQHF.

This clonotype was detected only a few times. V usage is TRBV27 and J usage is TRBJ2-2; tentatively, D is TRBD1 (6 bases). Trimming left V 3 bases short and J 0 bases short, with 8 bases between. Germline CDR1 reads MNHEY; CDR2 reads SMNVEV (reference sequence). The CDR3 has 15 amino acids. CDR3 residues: CASSFRGPNTGELFF. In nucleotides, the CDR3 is TGTGCCAGCAGTTTCAGGGGCCCGAACACCGGGGAGCTGTTTTTT.

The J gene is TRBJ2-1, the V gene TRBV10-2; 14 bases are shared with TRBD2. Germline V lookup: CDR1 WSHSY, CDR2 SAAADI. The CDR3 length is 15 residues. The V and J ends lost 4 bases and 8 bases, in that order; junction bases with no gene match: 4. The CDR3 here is CASSGTSGRIDEQFF. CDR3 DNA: TGCGCCAGCAGTGGGACTAGCGGGAGGATAGATGAGCAGTTCTTC.

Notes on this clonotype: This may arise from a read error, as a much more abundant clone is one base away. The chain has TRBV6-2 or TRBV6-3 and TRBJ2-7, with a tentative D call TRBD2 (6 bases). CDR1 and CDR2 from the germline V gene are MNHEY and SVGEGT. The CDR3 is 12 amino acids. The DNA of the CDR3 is TGTGCCAGCAGTTACCAGGGAGGCGAGAAGTACGTC. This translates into CASSYQGGEKYV.

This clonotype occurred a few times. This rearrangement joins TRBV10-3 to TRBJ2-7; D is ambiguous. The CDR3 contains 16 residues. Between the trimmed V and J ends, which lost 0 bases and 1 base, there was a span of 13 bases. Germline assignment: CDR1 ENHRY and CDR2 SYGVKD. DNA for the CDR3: TGTGCCATCAGTGAGTCTGAGGCCGAAATTTCCTACGAGCAGTACGTC. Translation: CAISESEAEISYEQYV.

DNA for the CDR3: TGTGCCAGCAGTTTCGTCAGGGGGCGAGTTTTCTACGAGCAGTACTTC. Its protein is CASSFVRGRVFYEQYF. The gene calls are TRBV12-3 or TRBV12-4 and TRBJ2-7, with 8 bases that match TRBD1. V lost 3 bases and J lost 3; bases outside the gene matches: 10. This CDR3 is built from 16 residues.

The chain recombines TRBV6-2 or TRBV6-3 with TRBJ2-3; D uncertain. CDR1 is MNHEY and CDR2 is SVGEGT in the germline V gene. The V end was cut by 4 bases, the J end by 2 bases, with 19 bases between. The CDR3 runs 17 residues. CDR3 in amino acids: CASSSHTPTGSTDTQYF. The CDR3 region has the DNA TGTGCCAGCAGTTCTCACACCCCGACTGGTTCCACAGATACGCAGTATTTT.

CDR3 sequence (DNA): TGTGCCAGCAGTTTAGGGGGACAGTACACAGATACGCAGTATTTT. Translated, it gives CASSLGGQYTDTQYF. V is TRBV12-3 or TRBV12-4 and J is TRBJ2-3; 7 bases fit TRBD1. Trimming at V came to 1 base and at J to 2 bases, leaving 3 bases not matched to a gene. The CDR3 length is 15 residues.

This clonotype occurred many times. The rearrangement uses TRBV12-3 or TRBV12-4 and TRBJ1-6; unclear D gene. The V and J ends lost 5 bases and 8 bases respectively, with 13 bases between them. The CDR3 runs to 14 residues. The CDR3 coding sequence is TGTGCCAGCAGTCTACGCGGGTTGGATTCACCCCTCCACTTT. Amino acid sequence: CASSLRGLDSPLHF.

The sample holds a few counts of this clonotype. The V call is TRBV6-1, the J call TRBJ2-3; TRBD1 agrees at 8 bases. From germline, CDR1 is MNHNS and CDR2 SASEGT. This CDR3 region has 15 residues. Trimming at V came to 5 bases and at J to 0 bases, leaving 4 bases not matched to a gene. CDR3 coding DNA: TGTGCCAGCAGTTTGGACAGGGTGAGCACAGATACGCAGTATTTT. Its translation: CASSLDRVSTDTQYF.

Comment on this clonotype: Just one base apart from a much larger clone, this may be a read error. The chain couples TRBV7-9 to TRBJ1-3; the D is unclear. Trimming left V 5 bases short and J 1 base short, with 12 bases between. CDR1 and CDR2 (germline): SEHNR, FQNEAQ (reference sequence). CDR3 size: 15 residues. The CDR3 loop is CASSNALGSGNTIYF. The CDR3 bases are TGTGCCAGCAGCAATGCCCTGGGATCTGGAAACACCATATATTTT.

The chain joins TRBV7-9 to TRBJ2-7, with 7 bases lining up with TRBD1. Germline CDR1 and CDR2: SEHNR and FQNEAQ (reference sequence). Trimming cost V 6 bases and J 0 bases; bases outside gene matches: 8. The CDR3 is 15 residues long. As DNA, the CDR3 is TGTGCCAGCAGGTCCGGGACAGTAGGCTCCTACGAGCAGTACGTC. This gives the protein CASRSGTVGSYEQYV.

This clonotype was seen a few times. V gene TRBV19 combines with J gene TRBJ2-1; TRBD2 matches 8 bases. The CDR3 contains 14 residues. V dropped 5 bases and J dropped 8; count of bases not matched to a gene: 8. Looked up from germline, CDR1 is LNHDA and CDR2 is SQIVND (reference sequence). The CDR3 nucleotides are TGTGCCAGTAGTCCGTGGACTAGCTTGGATGAGCAGTTCTTC. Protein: CASSPWTSLDEQFF.

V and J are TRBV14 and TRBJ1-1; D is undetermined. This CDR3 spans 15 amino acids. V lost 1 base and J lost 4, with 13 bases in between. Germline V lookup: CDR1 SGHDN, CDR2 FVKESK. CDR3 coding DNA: TGTGCCAGCAGCCAAGCGTTCCCGCTTCTCACTGAAGCTTTCTTT. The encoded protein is CASSQAFPLLTEAFF.